The 6 T cell receptor beta chains presented below share a single source sample, sequenced in a study of vaccination effects on CD4 cells after COVID-19. Method: immunoSEQ multiplex PCR; TCRdb's copy keeps in-frame clones and lacks some. The sample yields 30,000 to 45,000 clones, roughly 76% seen once. These receptors have no known antigen. ViraFEST assay sequencing came after antigen-specific CD4+ T cells were expanded with viral peptide pools. Subsequent to a culture period of under twelve days, CD4+ T cells were isolated. Nucleocapsid antibodies were negative in the vaccine recipients, who had never had SARS-CoV-2 infection. This sample comprised CD4+ T cells from PBMCs cultured with SARS-CoV-2 spike peptides, obtained before COVID-19 vaccination. Source of these receptors: a human donor who received a COVID-19 vaccine.

The rearrangement uses TRBV11-1 and TRBJ1-4; perhaps TRBD1 as D (5 bases). There are 15 residues in the CDR3. Per germline, CDR1 SGHAT and CDR2 FQDESV (reference sequence). V gave up 0 bases and J gave up 5 bases, with 10 bases separating them. The CDR3 DNA reads as TGTGCCAGCAGCTTAGCGACGAGACAGAATGAAAAACTGTTTTTT. It is translated as CASSLATRQNEKLFF.

The rearrangement uses TRBV2 and TRBJ2-5, with D possibly matching TRBD2 (7 bases). Deletions cut 8 bases from V and 4 bases from J, with 14 bases between. Looked up from germline, CDR1 is SNHLY and CDR2 is FYNNEI. This CDR3 is built from 13 residues. DNA for the CDR3: TGTGCCAGCCGGTGGGGGGGCCGAGAGACCCAGTACTTC. Its translation is CASRWGGRETQYF.

This chain links TRBV3-1 (or the pseudogene TRBV3-2) with TRBJ1-2; D remains unclear. Germline V gene sequence: CDR1 LGHDT, CDR2 YNNKEL (reference sequence). Trimming took off 4 bases at V and 8 bases at J, with 14 bases between the two ends. The CDR3 is 13 residues long. The CDR3 nucleotides are TGTGCCAGCAGCCTCGGCGGGTCGGGGGGCTACACCTTC. Translating gives CASSLGGSGGYTF.

This chain connects TRBV12-5 to TRBJ2-1, with D perhaps matching TRBD1 (6 bases). Germline CDR1 and CDR2: LGHNT and FRNRAP. V gave up 1 base and J gave up 4 bases, with 8 bases separating them. The CDR3 contains 14 residues. In DNA, the CDR3 is TGTGCTAGTGGTTTGGGACAGGATTACAATGAGCAGTTCTTC. Amino acids: CASGLGQDYNEQFF.

V is TRBV3-1 (or the pseudogene TRBV3-2) and J is TRBJ2-2; no reliable D call. This CDR3 has 18 residues. The V end was cut by 1 base, the J end by 2 bases, with 17 bases between. Germline loops: CDR1 LGHDT, CDR2 YNNKEL (reference sequence). The CDR3 spells CASSQGLAVHSNTGELFF. Here the CDR3 DNA reads TGTGCCAGCAGCCAAGGTTTGGCCGTTCACTCAAACACCGGGGAGCTGTTTTTT.

V usage is TRBV4-3 and J usage is TRBJ1-2; 7 nucleotides line up with TRBD1. This CDR3 has 16 amino acids. The germline gives CDR1 LGHNA, CDR2 YSLEER. V shed 1 base, J shed 4 bases, and the junction held 9 bases outside the gene matches. Here the CDR3 DNA reads TGCGCCAGCAGCCAAGGCATACACAGGGGAGCCTATGGCTACACCTTC. This sequence encodes CASSQGIHRGAYGYTF.